The 25 T cell receptor beta chains below were found in one sample sequenced in a study of glioma-infiltrating T cells (dated by TCRdb to the mid-2010s). The run used an Illumina MiSeq. The iRepertoire nested amplicon-rescue multiplex PCR (arm-PCR) platform was used to amplify TCR alpha and beta CDR3 regions from RNA. The public reads were quality trimmed at Q25 with fastp and then assembled into clones with MiXCR by TCRdb, keeping productive beta chains. Each entry merges the rows of one CDR3 protein and shows their most common DNA and genes. The sample profile shows over 120,000 distinct CDR3 sequences; roughly 43% of them were found once. Over 15% of the sample is in the top ten clones. Sequencing input: glioma tissue, nonneoplastic brain tissue, or PBMCs (not recorded which). The receptors were gathered from a human donor with low-grade glioma or glioblastoma, undergoing nonglioma brain surgery, or in good health (not recorded which).

The rearrangement links TRBV6-2 or TRBV6-3 to TRBJ2-7; 9 nucleotides align to TRBD1. The CDR3 covers 17 residues. V trimming: 2 bases; J trimming: 0 bases; junction bases outside the gene matches: 8. The germline V gene encodes CDR1 MNHEY and CDR2 SVGEGT. The CDR3 DNA reads TGTGCCAGCAGTTACGGACAGGGGTTCGAGAGCTCCTACGAGCAGTACTTC. This gives the protein CASSYGQGFESSYEQYF.

V gene TRBV7-2 combines with J gene TRBJ2-7; TRBD1 might be the D (6 bases). Germline V gene sequence: CDR1 SGHTA, CDR2 FQGNSA. CDR3 length: 13 residues. V was clipped by 4 bases and J by 5 bases, with 12 bases between them. The CDR3 region is CASSSGVRHEQYF. CDR3 DNA: TGTGCCAGCAGCTCAGGGGTAAGGCACGAGCAGTACTTC.

This clonotype was seen a few times. This chain uses TRBV7-2 with TRBJ2-5; a weak D match, TRBD2 (7 bases). V lost 1 base to trimming and J lost 2 bases, with 20 bases between them. The CDR3 totals 18 residues. Looked up from germline, CDR1 is SGHTA and CDR2 is FQGNSA. The CDR3 bases are TGTGCCAGCAGCTTAGTCTTTAGGGGGGGGCTCCTTCAAGAGACCCAGTACTTC. Encoded protein: CASSLVFRGGLLQETQYF.

This clonotype was counted a few times. The chain joins TRBV28 to TRBJ1-4, with D unresolved. The V gene lost 6 bases and the J gene lost 4 bases, with 21 bases spanning the gap. Germline V lookup: CDR1 MDHEN, CDR2 SYDVKM. This CDR3 has 17 residues. CDR3 region: CASSSYPWTGLNEKLFF. Written as DNA, the CDR3 is TGTGCCAGCAGCTCATATCCCTGGACGGGCCTTAATGAAAAACTGTTTTTT.

This sequence joins TRBV6-6 and TRBJ2-3; D unclear. Per the germline V gene, CDR1 is MNHNY and CDR2 is SVGAGI (reference sequence). The CDR3 is 15 residues long. The germline V and J ends were trimmed by 0 bases and 3 bases, with 10 bases remaining between them. The CDR3 region is CASSYSTPRTDTQYF. As DNA, the CDR3 is TGTGCCAGCAGTTACTCGACCCCTCGAACAGATACGCAGTATTTT.

This clonotype was observed a few times. The chain uses TRBV7-9 and TRBJ1-3; D remains ambiguous. Trimming took 2 bases from V and 2 from J, leaving 7 bases between them. CDR1 and CDR2 from the germline V gene are SEHNR and FQNEAQ (reference sequence). CDR3 size: 14 residues. In nucleotides, the CDR3 is TGTGCCAGCAGCTTATGGGAAGCTGGAAACACCATATATTTT. Its protein product is CASSLWEAGNTIYF.

As regards this clonotype: Just one base apart from a much larger clone, this may be a read error. V is TRBV6-1 and J is TRBJ2-1; D may be TRBD2 (5 bases). This CDR3 has 14 residues. CDR1 and CDR2 from the germline V gene are MNHNS and SASEGT. CDR3 protein: CAGSSGGRVNEQFF. As DNA, the CDR3 is TGTGCCGGCAGCTCAGGAGGTCGGGTCAATGAGCAGTTCTTC.

This clonotype was seen only a few times. The chain combines TRBV20-1 with TRBJ2-3; TRBD2 aligns across 9 bases. With V trimmed by 2 bases and J by 4 bases, 7 bases remained unmatched. This CDR3 has 15 residues. Germline-derived CDR1 and CDR2 are DFQATT and SNEGSKA (reference sequence). CDR3 in DNA: TGCAGTGCTAGAACCGGGACTAGCTTTCCAGATACGCAGTATTTT. Protein sequence: CSARTGTSFPDTQYF.

This clonotype turned up a few times. V gene TRBV6-1 combines with J gene TRBJ1-4; D unclear. The germline V and J ends were trimmed by 5 bases and 5 bases, with 9 bases remaining between them. CDR3 length: 13 residues. The germline V gene encodes CDR1 MNHNS and CDR2 SASEGT. As DNA, the CDR3 is TGTGCCAGCAGTTTCAGGATCAATGAAAAACTGTTTTTT. Its translation: CASSFRINEKLFF.

This clonotype was detected only a few times. This rearrangement joins TRBV5-1 to TRBJ1-1; D unclear. The CDR3 is made up of 13 amino acids. V lost 0 bases and J lost 3, with 6 bases in between. Germline assignment: CDR1 SGHRS and CDR2 YFSETQ. The CDR3 nucleotides read TGCGCCAGCAGCTTGGTCAGCGACACTGAAGCTTTCTTT. It is translated as CASSLVSDTEAFF. Using reference TRBV5-1 and TRBJ1-1 for the parts outside the CDR3, the full variable domain is KAGVTQTPRYLIKTRGQQVTLSCSPISGHRSVSWYQQTPGQGLQFLFEYFSETQRNKGNFPGRFSGRQFSNSRSEMNVSTLELGDSALYLCASSLVSDTEAFFGQGTRLTVV.

There are a few counts of this clonotype. Without the conserved terminal phenylalanine or tryptophan, this CDR3 likely stems from a read error. The limits of the CDR3 on the DNA are not certain, so only TCRdb's listed CDR3 is given. The chain couples TRBV19 to TRBJ2-7; the D call in the table, TRBD1, was not verified against the DNA. Germline CDR1 reads LNHDA; CDR2 reads SQIVND (reference sequence). Both ends counted, the CDR3 spans 9 residues. The CDR3 sequence is CASSISREP.

The sample holds a few counts of this clonotype. The junction shows a germline mismatch at one end, possibly a read error. The chain recombines TRBV20-1 with TRBJ2-7, with TRBD2 identical over 7 bases. From germline, CDR1 is DFQATT and CDR2 SNEGSKA (reference sequence). The CDR3 consists of 11 residues. The CDR3 nucleotides read TGCAGTGCTAGAGATCGGACTAGTACAGACTTC. This codes for CSARDRTSTDF.

The rearrangement uses TRBV20-1 and TRBJ1-1, with D perhaps TRBD1 (5 bases). Trimming cost V 1 base and J 0 bases, with 12 bases left between them. This CDR3 spans 15 amino acids. Germline V CDR1 and CDR2: DFQATT, SNEGSKA (reference sequence). The DNA of the CDR3 is TGCAGTGCTAGAGCTCTCGGGGGTGTGAACACTGAAGCTTTCTTT. Translating it yields CSARALGGVNTEAFF.

V and J are TRBV7-2 and TRBJ2-5, with TRBD2 as a possible D gene (7 bases). Germline CDR1 is SGHTA and CDR2 is FQGNSA. V was pared by 5 bases and J by 4 bases, with 11 bases between. The CDR3 sequence is 13 residues long. The CDR3 region is CASSPGGPETQYF. CDR3 in DNA: TGTGCCAGCAGCCCGGGGGGCCCAGAGACCCAGTACTTC. The complete variable domain, with remaining parts taken from reference TRBV7-2 and TRBJ2-5, reads GAGVSQSPSNKVTEKGKDVELRCDPISGHTALYWYRQSLGQGLEFLIYFQGNSAPDKSGLPSDRFSAERTGGSVSTLTIQRTQQEDSAVYLCASSPGGPETQYFGPGTRLLVL.

The rearrangement links TRBV6-1 to TRBJ2-7, with D possibly matching TRBD2 (6 bases). V lost 5 bases, J lost 5 bases, and 19 bases lay in between. This CDR3 has 15 residues. CDR1 and CDR2 from the germline V gene are MNHNS and SASEGT. Here the CDR3 DNA reads TGTGCCAGCAGTACACCTAGCGAGAGGCTGAACGAGCAGTACTTC. Its protein is CASSTPSERLNEQYF.

This chain joins TRBV6-1 and TRBJ2-7; 7 bases map to TRBD1. J was trimmed by 3 bases and V by 5 bases; bases with no gene match: 7. This CDR3 contains 14 residues. Germline assignment: CDR1 MNHNS and CDR2 SASEGT. The chain's CDR3 is CASSRDRKGYEQYF. CDR3 nucleotide sequence: TGTGCCAGCAGTCGGGACAGAAAGGGCTACGAGCAGTACTTC.

This clonotype occurred once. The V and J genes are TRBV6-2 or TRBV6-3 and TRBJ2-7; either TRBD1 or TRBD2 may fit D (5 bases each). This CDR3 is built from 16 residues. V lost 2 bases to trimming and J lost 5 bases, with 19 bases between them. Germline V gene data show CDR1 as MNHEY and CDR2 as SVGEGT. The CDR3 here is CASSYVAGTAIDEQYF. CDR3 bases: TGTGCCAGCAGTTACGTCGCAGGGACGGCAATCGACGAGCAGTACTTC.

V and J are TRBV19 and TRBJ2-1; D possibly uses TRBD1 or TRBD2 (5 bases each). The V end was cut by 4 bases, the J end by 5 bases, with 9 bases between. This CDR3 is 13 amino acids long. The germline gives CDR1 LNHDA, CDR2 SQIVND (reference sequence). The CDR3 DNA reads as TGTGCCAGTAGTAGGGGACGAGACAATGAGCAGTTCTTC. Protein product: CASSRGRDNEQFF.

The chain employs TRBV20-1 and TRBJ2-7; the D call may be TRBD1 or TRBD2 (5 bases each). The V gene lost 7 bases and the J gene lost 7 bases, with 20 bases spanning the gap. The CDR3 is 13 amino acids. The germline gives CDR1 DFQATT, CDR2 SNEGSKA (reference sequence). The CDR3 sequence is CSGATGTPGEQYF. CDR3 bases: TGCAGTGGCGCAACTGGGACCCCGGGGGAGCAGTACTTC.

The genes are TRBV6-4 and TRBJ1-1; D gene ambiguous. Looked up from germline, CDR1 is MRHNA and CDR2 is SNTAGT. V dropped 5 bases and J dropped 5 bases, with 12 bases sitting between them. The CDR3 length is 13 residues. The CDR3, as DNA: TGTGCCAGCAGTCTAACGTTAAAAACTGAAGCTTTCTTT. Amino acids: CASSLTLKTEAFF.

This clonotype has a handful of counts. This rearrangement joins TRBV7-9 to TRBJ2-7; D is ambiguous. Per the germline V gene, CDR1 is SEHNR and CDR2 is FQNEAQ (reference sequence). The CDR3 is 13 residues long. Trimming pared 4 bases from V and 5 bases from J, leaving 12 bases between. The CDR3: CASSSDATDEQYF. In nucleotides, the CDR3 is TGTGCCAGCAGCTCCGATGCAACGGACGAGCAGTACTTC. The whole variable domain, remainder taken from reference TRBV7-9 and TRBJ2-7, is DTGVSQNPRHKITKRGQNVTFRCDPISEHNRLYWYRQTLGQGPEFLTYFQNEAQLEKSRLLSDRFSAERPKGSFSTLEIQRTEQGDSAMYLCASSSDATDEQYFGPGTRLTVT.

This clonotype has more than one count but fewer than ten. V and J are TRBV6-6 and TRBJ2-1, with 8 positions matching TRBD2. Germline assignment: CDR1 MNHNY and CDR2 SVGAGI (reference sequence). There are 14 residues in the CDR3. Trimming at V came to 2 bases and at J to 7 bases, leaving 4 bases not matched to a gene. CDR3 DNA sequence: TGTGCCAGCAGTTACCGGGGGGGGAGAAATGAGCAGTTCTTC. Translating it yields CASSYRGGRNEQFF.

The rearrangement joins TRBV29-1 to TRBJ2-7, with 12 bases fitting TRBD2. V lost 4 bases to trimming and J lost 2 bases; unmatched junction nucleotides: 3. The germline gives CDR1 SQVTM, CDR2 ANQGSEA. This CDR3 comprises 14 residues. This CDR3 reads CSVVGLAGTYEQYF. The CDR3 region has the DNA TGCAGCGTTGTTGGACTAGCGGGGACCTACGAGCAGTACTTC.

In its sample, this clonotype was seen a few times. The rearrangement links TRBV19 to TRBJ1-2; 7 bases map to TRBD1. With 3 bases clipped from V and 4 bases from J, the junction kept 2 bases outside the gene matches. Germline CDR1 and CDR2: LNHDA and SQIVND (reference sequence). The length of the CDR3 is 13 residues. The CDR3 nucleotides read TGTGCCAGTAGTATGGGACAGACCTATGGCTACACCTTC. Its translation is CASSMGQTYGYTF.

V is TRBV4-1 and J is TRBJ1-5; 9 nucleotides agree with TRBD1. Germline V gives CDR1 MGHRA, CDR2 YSYEKL. CDR3 length: 16 amino acids. Trimming cost V 4 bases and J 7 bases; bases outside gene matches: 11. As DNA, the CDR3 is TGCGCCAGCAGCCCTTCTCCGGGACAGGGTCTCCAGCCCCAGCATTTT. It codes for CASSPSPGQGLQPQHF.